The entry below gives a single T cell receptor beta chain sequence along with its context. Original processing notes: Researchers report that nucleated cell counts were estimated from reference gene primer amplification. Sequencing used immunoSEQ multiplex PCR; TCRdb keeps in-frame clones, though not all of them. D and trimming were read from the DNA, whereas the V and J calls and clone size are those reported in that table. The data contain 69,000 or so clones, roughly 90% of them seen just once; the ten biggest clones take up 5% to 6%. Germline V gene sequence: CDR1 SEHNR, CDR2 FQNEAQ (reference sequence). The CDR3 runs to 17 residues. The ends lost 5 bases at V and 12 bases at J; junction bases unmatched: 17. These data originate in a study of blood T cell repertoires in COVID-19. Study in general: Researchers got acute and convalescent COVID-19 samples from the United States, Italy and Spain. The analysed material was cDNA or gDNA that came from T cells, B-cell-depleted T cells, or PBMCs.

Material for sequencing was peripheral blood. The gene calls are TRBV7-9 and TRBJ2-1; 12 bases align to TRBD2. The source is a man between 50 and 59 years old with acute or convalescent COVID-19. The CDR3 DNA reads as TGTGCCAGCAGCACCCTCCCCAGGACTAGCGGGATCGTTGGGCAGTTCTTC. The encoded protein is CASSTLPRTSGIVGQFF.